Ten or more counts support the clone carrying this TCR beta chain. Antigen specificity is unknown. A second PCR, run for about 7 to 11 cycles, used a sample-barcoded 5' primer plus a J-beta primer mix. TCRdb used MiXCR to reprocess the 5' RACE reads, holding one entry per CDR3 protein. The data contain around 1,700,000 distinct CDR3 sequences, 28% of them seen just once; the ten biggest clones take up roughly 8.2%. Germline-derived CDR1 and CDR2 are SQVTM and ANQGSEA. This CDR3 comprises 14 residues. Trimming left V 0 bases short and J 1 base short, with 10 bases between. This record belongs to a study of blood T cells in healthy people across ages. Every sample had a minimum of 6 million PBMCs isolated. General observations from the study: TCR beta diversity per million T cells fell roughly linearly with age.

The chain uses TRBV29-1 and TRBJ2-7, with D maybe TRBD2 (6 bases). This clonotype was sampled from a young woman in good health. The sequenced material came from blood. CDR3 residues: CSVEDGGNSYEQYF. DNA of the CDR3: TGCAGCGTTGAAGATGGGGGGAATTCCTACGAGCAGTACTTC.